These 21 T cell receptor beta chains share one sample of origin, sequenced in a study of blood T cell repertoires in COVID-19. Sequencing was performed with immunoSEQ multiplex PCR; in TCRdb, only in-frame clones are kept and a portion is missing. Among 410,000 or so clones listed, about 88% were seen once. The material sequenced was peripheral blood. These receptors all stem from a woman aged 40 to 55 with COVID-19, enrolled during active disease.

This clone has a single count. The CDR3 nucleotides read TGTGCCAGCAGCGGACAGGGCCCAGCGAACACCGGGGAGCTGTTTTTT. Translating it yields CASSGQGPANTGELFF. This chain connects TRBV2 to TRBJ2-2; 8 nucleotides match TRBD1. V lost 6 bases, J lost 0 bases, and 6 bases stayed unmatched. CDR3 size: 16 residues. Germline V gene sequence: CDR1 SNHLY, CDR2 FYNNEI.

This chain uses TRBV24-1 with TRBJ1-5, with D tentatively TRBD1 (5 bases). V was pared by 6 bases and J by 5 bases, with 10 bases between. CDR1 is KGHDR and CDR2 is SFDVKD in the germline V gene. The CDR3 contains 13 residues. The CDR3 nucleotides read TGTGCCACCAGTAACTGGGGGGATCAGCCCCAGCATTTT. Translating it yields CATSNWGDQPQHF.

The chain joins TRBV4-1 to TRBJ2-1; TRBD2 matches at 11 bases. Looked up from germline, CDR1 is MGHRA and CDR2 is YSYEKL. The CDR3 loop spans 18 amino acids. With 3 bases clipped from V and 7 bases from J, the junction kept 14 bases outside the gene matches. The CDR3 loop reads CASSHLSNSGRVRNEQFF. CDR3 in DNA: TGCGCCAGCAGCCATCTTTCAAATAGCGGGAGGGTGAGAAATGAGCAGTTCTTC.

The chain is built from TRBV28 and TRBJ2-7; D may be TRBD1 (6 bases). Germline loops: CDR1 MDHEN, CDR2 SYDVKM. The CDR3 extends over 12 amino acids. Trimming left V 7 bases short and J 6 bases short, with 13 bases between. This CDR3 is CASKGTWGEQYF. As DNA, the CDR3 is TGTGCCAGCAAAGGGACATGGGGCGAGCAGTACTTC.

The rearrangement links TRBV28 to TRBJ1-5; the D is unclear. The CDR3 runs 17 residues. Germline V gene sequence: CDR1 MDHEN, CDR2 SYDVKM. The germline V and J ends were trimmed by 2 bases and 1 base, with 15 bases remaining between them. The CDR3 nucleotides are TGTGCCAGCAGTTTAAGAGGGATCCGGATGAGCAATCAGCCCCAGCATTTT. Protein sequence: CASSLRGIRMSNQPQHF.

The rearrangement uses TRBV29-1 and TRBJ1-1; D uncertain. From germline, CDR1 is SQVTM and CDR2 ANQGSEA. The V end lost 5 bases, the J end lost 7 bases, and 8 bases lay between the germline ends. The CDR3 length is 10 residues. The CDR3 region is CSVLKHEAFF. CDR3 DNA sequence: TGCAGCGTTCTAAAGCATGAAGCTTTCTTT.

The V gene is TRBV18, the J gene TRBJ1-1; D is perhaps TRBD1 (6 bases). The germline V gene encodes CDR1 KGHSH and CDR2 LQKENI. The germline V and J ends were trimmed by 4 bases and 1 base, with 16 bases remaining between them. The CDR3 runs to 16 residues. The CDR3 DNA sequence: TGTGCCAGCTCACGAAGGGGGGGCCCGGGGAACACTGAAGCTTTCTTT. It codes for CASSRRGGPGNTEAFF.

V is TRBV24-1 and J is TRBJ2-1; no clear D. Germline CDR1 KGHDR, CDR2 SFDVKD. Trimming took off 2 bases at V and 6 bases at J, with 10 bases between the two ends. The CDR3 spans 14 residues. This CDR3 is CATSDSRWVNEQFF. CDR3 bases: TGTGCCACCAGTGATTCCAGGTGGGTCAATGAGCAGTTCTTC.

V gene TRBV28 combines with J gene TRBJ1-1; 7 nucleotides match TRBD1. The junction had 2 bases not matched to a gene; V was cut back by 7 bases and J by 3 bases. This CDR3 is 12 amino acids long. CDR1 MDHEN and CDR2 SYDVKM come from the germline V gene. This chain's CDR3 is CASTQGDTEAFF. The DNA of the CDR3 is TGTGCCAGCACCCAGGGGGACACTGAAGCTTTCTTT.

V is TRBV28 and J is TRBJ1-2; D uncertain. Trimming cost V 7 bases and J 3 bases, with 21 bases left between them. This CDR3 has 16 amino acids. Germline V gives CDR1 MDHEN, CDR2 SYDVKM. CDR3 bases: TGTGCCAGCAACCCGACCACGGGTAGGTCTGACTATGGCTACACCTTC. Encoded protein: CASNPTTGRSDYGYTF.

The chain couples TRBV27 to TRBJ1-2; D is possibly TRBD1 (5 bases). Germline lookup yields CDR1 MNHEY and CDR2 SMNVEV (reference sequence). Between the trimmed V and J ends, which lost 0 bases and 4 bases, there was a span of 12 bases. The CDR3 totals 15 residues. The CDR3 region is CASSLSGGAGYGYTF. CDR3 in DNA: TGTGCCAGCAGTTTATCGGGTGGGGCAGGCTATGGCTACACCTTC.

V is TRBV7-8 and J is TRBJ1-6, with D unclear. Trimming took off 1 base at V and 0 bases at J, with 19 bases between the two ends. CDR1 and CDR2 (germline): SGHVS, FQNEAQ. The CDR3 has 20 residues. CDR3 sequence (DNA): TGTGCCAGCAGCTTAGAGAGGGTCTCGGAGGGTAGCTCCTATAATTCACCCCTCCACTTT. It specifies CASSLERVSEGSSYNSPLHF.

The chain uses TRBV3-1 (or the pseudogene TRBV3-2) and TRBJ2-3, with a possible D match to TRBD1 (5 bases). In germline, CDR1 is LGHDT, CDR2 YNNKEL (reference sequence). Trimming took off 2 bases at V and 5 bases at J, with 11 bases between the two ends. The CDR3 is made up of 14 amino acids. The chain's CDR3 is CASSQIPGQDTQYF. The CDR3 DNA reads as TGTGCCAGCAGCCAAATTCCAGGGCAAGATACGCAGTATTTT.

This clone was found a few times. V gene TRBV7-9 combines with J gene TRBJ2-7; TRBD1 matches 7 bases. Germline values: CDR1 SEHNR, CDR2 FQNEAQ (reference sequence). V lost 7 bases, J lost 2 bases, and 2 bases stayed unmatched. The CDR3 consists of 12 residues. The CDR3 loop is CASMGTAYEQYF. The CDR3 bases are TGTGCCAGCATGGGGACAGCCTACGAGCAGTACTTC.

The CDR3, as DNA: TGTGCCAGCGGTCGTGTGCGGGGCTACACCTTC. Its protein product is CASGRVRGYTF. V usage is TRBV28 and J usage is TRBJ1-2; D ambiguous. V lost 8 bases and J lost 8, with 12 bases in between. The germline CDR1 and CDR2 sequences are MDHEN and SYDVKM. The CDR3 sequence is 11 residues long.

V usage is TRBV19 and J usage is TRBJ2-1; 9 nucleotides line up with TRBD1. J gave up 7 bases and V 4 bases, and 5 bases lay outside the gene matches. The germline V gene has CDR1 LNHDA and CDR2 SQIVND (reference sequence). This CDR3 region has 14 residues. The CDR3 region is CASSSRDRVNEQFF. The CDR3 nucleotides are TGTGCCAGTAGTAGCCGGGACAGGGTGAATGAGCAGTTCTTC. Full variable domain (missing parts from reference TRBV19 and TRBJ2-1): DGGITQSPKYLFRKEGQNVTLSCEQNLNHDAMYWYRQDPGQGLRLIYYSQIVNDFQKGDIAEGYSVSREKKESFPLTVTSAQKNPTAFYLCASSSRDRVNEQFFGPGTRLTVL.

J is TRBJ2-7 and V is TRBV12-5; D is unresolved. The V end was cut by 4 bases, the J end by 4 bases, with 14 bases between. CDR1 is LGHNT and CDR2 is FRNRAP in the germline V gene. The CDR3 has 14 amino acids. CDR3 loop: CASGSYSDIYEQYF. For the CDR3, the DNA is TGTGCTAGTGGTTCTTATTCCGACATTTACGAGCAGTACTTC. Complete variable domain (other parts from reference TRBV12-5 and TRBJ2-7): DARVTQTPRHKVTEMGQEVTMRCQPILGHNTVFWYRQTMMQGLELLAYFRNRAPLDDSGMPKDRFSAEMPDATLATLKIQPSEPRDSAVYFCASGSYSDIYEQYFGPGTRLTVT.

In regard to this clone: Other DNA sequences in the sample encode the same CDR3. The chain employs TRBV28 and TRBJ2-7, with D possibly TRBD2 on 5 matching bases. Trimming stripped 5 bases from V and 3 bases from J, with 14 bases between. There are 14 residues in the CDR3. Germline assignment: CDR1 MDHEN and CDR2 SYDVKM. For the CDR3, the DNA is TGTGCCAGCAGTGCCGGCGGGTCCAGCTACGAGCAGTACTTC. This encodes CASSAGGSSYEQYF.

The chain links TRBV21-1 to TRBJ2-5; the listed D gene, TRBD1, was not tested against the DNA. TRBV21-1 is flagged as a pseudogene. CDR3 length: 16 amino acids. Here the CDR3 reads CASSKEEGAREETQYF. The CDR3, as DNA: TGTGCCAGCAGCAAAGAGGAGGGGGCGCGGGAAGAGACCCAGTACTTC.

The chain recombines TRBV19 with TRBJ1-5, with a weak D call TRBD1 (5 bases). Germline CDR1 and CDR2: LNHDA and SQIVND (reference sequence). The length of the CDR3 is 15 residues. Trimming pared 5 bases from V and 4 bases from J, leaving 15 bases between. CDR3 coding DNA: TGTGCCAGTAGTCCCATAACCTCAGGGAATCAGCCCCAGCATTTT. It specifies CASSPITSGNQPQHF.

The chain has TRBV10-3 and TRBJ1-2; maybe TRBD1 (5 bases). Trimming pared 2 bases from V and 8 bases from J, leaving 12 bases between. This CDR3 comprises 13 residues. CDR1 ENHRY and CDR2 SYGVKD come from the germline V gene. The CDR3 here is CAISEGTRGGYTF. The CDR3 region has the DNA TGTGCCATCAGTGAGGGGACTCGAGGAGGCTACACCTTC.